The clone carrying this TCR beta chain was observed a few times. Its antigen is undetermined. The germline CDR1 and CDR2 sequences are SGHTA and FQGNSA. The CDR3 sequence is 15 residues long. V was cut by 5 bases and J by 2 bases, with 16 bases left in between. The entry originates in a study of blood T cells in healthy people across ages. Sample-barcoded 5' priming and a J-beta primer mix drove a second PCR of 7 to 11 cycles. TCRdb re-called the 5' RACE reads through MiXCR, storing one row per CDR3 protein. The data contain some 760,000 distinct CDR3 sequences, around a quarter of them seen just once; the ten biggest clones take up 9.4%. The study, taken as a whole, reports: One million T cells yielded diversity estimates that were considered underestimates.

These data were likewise used in another study, on T cells of mothers and their children. That study adds: The study recruited three healthy Caucasian mothers and their six children as donors. For unrelated pairs as for related ones, thymic selection shapes TCR recombination output similarly.

Sequenced material: blood. The receptor was derived from a boy aged 5 to 17 in good health. This chain joins TRBV7-2 and TRBJ2-7, with D perhaps TRBD2 (5 bases). CDR3 amino acids: CASSELASDAYEQYF. CDR3 in DNA: TGTGCCAGCAGCGAGTTAGCGTCGGACGCCTACGAGCAGTACTTC.